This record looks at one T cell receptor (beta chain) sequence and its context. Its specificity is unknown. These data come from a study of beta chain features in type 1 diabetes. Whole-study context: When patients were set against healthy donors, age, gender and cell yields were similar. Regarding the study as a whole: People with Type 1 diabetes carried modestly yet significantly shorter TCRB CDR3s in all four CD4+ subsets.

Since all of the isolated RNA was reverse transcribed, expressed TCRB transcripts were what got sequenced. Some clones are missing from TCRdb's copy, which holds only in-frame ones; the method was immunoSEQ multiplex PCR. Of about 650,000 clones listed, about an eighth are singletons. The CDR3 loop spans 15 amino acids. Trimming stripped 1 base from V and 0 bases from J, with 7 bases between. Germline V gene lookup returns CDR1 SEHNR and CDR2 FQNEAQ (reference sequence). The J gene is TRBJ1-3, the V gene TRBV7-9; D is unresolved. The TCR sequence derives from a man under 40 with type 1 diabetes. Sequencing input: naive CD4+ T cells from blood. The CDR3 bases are TGTGCCAGCAGCTTAGACTCGGCCTCTGGAAACACCATATATTTT. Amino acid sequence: CASSLDSASGNTIYF.